The entry below gives a single TCR beta chain sequence along with its context. This clonotype was counted a few times. Its antigen is unknown. No per-base quality is available; no much larger clone lies one base away. The sample comes from a study of T-cell reconstitution after alpha-beta-depleted transplantation in children (dated by TCRdb to 2016 to 2017). Notes on the research overall: Using TCR repertoire profiling, the study followed T-cell immune reconstitution in a quantitative way in children after TCRalphabeta/CD19-depleted allogeneic hematopoietic cell transplantation. Results and caveats for the whole study, not just this receptor: In some patients, the high TCRbeta diversity seen at day 60 was put down to recipient T cells and intrathymic progenitors that had survived conditioning. Hyperexpanded clone frequencies declined over subsequent months; after one year, T-cell counts and TCRbeta diversity were mostly attributed to newly produced T cells. The apparently early recovery of alphabetaT-cell counts about two months after transplant reportedly depended on only several hundred rapidly expanded clones that came from non-depleted graft cells.

Per the publication, the treatment or condition label means: allogeneic hematopoietic cell transplantation with graft depleted of TCRalphabeta T cells and CD19 B cells. Transplant recipients were children who received TCRalphabeta/CD19-depleted allogeneic hematopoietic cell grafts. Spanning cysteine to phenylalanine, the CDR3 consists of 14 amino acids. Only the CDR3 DNA stays, 42 bases, in frame from base 1. From a lookup of the germline V gene, CDR1 and CDR2 are SQVTM and ANQGSEA. The V end loses 1 base and the J end loses 9 bases, and a stretch of 19 bases separates them. The library was prepared using PCR. These reads were obtained on an Illumina HiSeq 2500. TCR libraries were prepared with molecular barcoding, using unique molecular identifiers to normalize TCRbeta repertoire quantification. The public reads were run again by TCRdb, first through fastp at Q25 and then through MiXCR, and only productive beta chains were kept. For every CDR3 protein sequence, its rows merge into one entry that carries the most common genes and DNA. This sample has fewer than 750,000 distinct CDR3 sequences in its table, and 25% to 30% of those were observed once. The ten largest clones take up around 36% of the sample.

The sequenced sample was PBMCs, obtained before TCRalphabeta/CD19-depleted stem cell transplant. The chain is assembled from TRBV29-1 and TRBJ2-7, with the D gene uncertain. The source is a boy under two years old with Wiskott-Aldrich syndrome, due to receive a stem cell transplant. The DNA sequence is as follows: TGCAGCGTTGAAGGCCCCCGGGCCGACATGGGGCAGTACTTC. It codes for CSVEGPRADMGQYF.